Presented here are 12 T cell receptor beta chains from one specimen sequenced in a study of graft-versus-host responses after intestinal transplantation. Intraepithelial and lamina propria lymphocytes were released after the graft tissue was processed. Here immunoSEQ multiplex PCR was the method, and the copy in TCRdb shows in-frame clones only, minus some. The sample shows 15,000 to 20,000 clones, around 83% of them seen only once. The sample in question was ileum tissue, obtained approximately 590 days after intestinal transplantation. The receptors stem from a human patient who received an intestinal transplant, so some T cells may come from the graft donor.

The chain links TRBV2 to TRBJ1-2; no definite D call. The CDR3 length is 14 residues. V lost 1 base and J lost 2, with 8 bases in between. From germline, CDR1 is SNHLY and CDR2 FYNNEI. In nucleotides, the CDR3 is TGTGCCAGCAGTGAAGTGGGGAGGAACTATGGCTACACCTTC. Its protein product is CASSEVGRNYGYTF.

The sample holds one count of this clone. J is TRBJ1-1 and V is TRBV29-1; TRBD1 is a possible D gene (5 bases). CDR3 length: 12 amino acids. CDR1 is SQVTM and CDR2 is ANQGSEA in the germline V gene. V gave up 7 bases and J gave up 1 base, with 10 bases separating them. CDR3 nucleotide sequence: TGCAGCGCTAAGACAGAGAACACTGAAGCTTTCTTT. Translation gives CSAKTENTEAFF.

V and J are TRBV6-1 and TRBJ2-4; TRBD2 might be the D (6 bases). The V gene lost 8 bases and the J gene lost 4 bases, with 15 bases spanning the gap. CDR3 size: 14 residues. Looked up from germline, CDR1 is MNHNS and CDR2 is SASEGT. CDR3 coding DNA: TGTGCCAGCCGTTCTGGAGGGGCAAAAAACATTCAGTACTTC. Translated: CASRSGGAKNIQYF.

V is TRBV5-4 and J is TRBJ2-4; no clear D. The V gene's germline CDR1 is SGHNT and CDR2 YYREEE (reference sequence). This CDR3 comprises 13 residues. Trimming removed 3 bases at V and 5 bases at J, with 9 bases between. In DNA, the CDR3 is TGTGCCAGCAGCTCCGCCAGAGAAAACATTCAGTACTTC. Its protein is CASSSARENIQYF.

As to this clone: Distinct nucleotide sequences in the sample also encode this CDR3. The CDR3 DNA follows: TGTGCCAGCAGCCAAGGGGGGGGCCCGGATACGCAGTATTTT. It codes for CASSQGGGPDTQYF. The genes are TRBV4-2 and TRBJ2-3; D might be TRBD2 (7 bases). Trimming took 1 base from V and 6 from J, leaving 11 bases between them. The CDR3 extends over 14 amino acids. Looked up from germline, CDR1 is LGHNA and CDR2 is YNFKEQ.

The chain employs TRBV23-1 and TRBJ2-7; possibly TRBD2 for D (6 bases). TRBV23-1 is designated an ORF whose function remains uncertain. This CDR3 region has 14 residues. Deletions cut 7 bases from V and 0 bases from J, with 13 bases between. CDR3 DNA: TGCGCCAGCAATGGTCAGGGACTCTCCTACGAGCAGTACTTC. Its protein product is CASNGQGLSYEQYF.

V usage is TRBV12-2 and J usage is TRBJ1-5. TRBV12-2 has pseudogene status. There are 11 residues in the CDR3. The CDR3 region is CASRSHQPQHF. Here the CDR3 DNA reads TGTGCAAGTCGTTCCCATCAGCCCCAGCATTTT.

J is TRBJ2-7 and V is TRBV11-2, with TRBD2 matching 7 bases. CDR1 is SGHAT, CDR2 FQNNGV, per germline. CDR3 length equals 15 residues. The J segment lost 3 bases and the V segment lost 0 bases, leaving 5 bases of the junction unmatched. CDR3 sequence: CASSLDLGEGYEQYF. CDR3 DNA: TGTGCCAGCAGCTTAGATTTAGGGGAGGGCTACGAGCAGTACTTC.

The chain recombines TRBV10-3 with TRBJ2-5; D possibly corresponds to TRBD2 (6 bases). CDR1 and CDR2 (germline): ENHRY, SYGVKD. This CDR3 region has 13 residues. V dropped 10 bases and J dropped 4 bases, with 16 bases sitting between them. The CDR3 is CATADLGGETQYF. Written as DNA, the CDR3 is TGTGCCACAGCAGATCTGGGGGGAGAGACCCAGTACTTC.

This rearrangement joins TRBV11-2 to TRBJ2-7; D is unclear. V was cut by 3 bases and J by 2 bases, with 14 bases left in between. CDR1 and CDR2 from the germline V gene are SGHAT and FQNNGV. CDR3 length: 15 amino acids. The CDR3 spells CASSFTGASTYEQYF. CDR3 nucleotides: TGTGCCAGCAGCTTCACTGGCGCTTCAACCTACGAGCAGTACTTC.

This sequence joins TRBV7-9 and TRBJ2-7, with D hard to call. Germline assignment: CDR1 SEHNR and CDR2 FQNEAQ (reference sequence). The CDR3 spans 11 residues. V lost 3 bases, J lost 2 bases, and 2 bases lay in between. CDR3 in amino acids: CASSFTYEQYF. The CDR3 DNA sequence: TGTGCCAGCAGCTTTACCTACGAGCAGTACTTC.

The chain is built from TRBV4-1 and TRBJ1-6; possibly TRBD1 for D (5 bases). In germline, CDR1 is MGHRA, CDR2 YSYEKL. Trimming took off 3 bases at V and 8 bases at J, with 14 bases between the two ends. The CDR3 consists of 15 residues. The CDR3: CASSQALGAHSPLHF. The CDR3 bases are TGCGCCAGCAGCCAGGCTCTCGGGGCGCATTCACCCCTCCACTTT.